The rows below give T cell receptor beta chains drawn from one sample of a study of T cell responses to AZD1222 COVID-19 vaccine. TCRdb's table, derived via immunoSEQ multiplex PCR, lists solely in-frame clones and lacks some. The table includes some 190,000 clones, about 94% detected once. The sequenced sample was peripheral blood, obtained 28 days after the second dose of the MenACWY control vaccine. These receptors originate from an adult who received the MenACWY meningococcal vaccine as a control. The CDR3 runs from the conserved cysteine through the conserved F or W. The D gene is left open where the match is weak. Size tells how often a clone was seen (once, few, many) or the class of an expanded clone, and some rows leave it out.

j_gene: TRBJ2-3; abundance: NA; d_gene: TRBD2; v_gene: TRBV20-1; CDR3nt: TGCAGTGCTAGTAATCAAAGGACTAGCGGGGGTATCATGAATACGCAGTATTTT; CDR3aa: CSASNQRTSGGIMNTQYF
j_gene: TRBJ1-1; abundance: NA; d_gene: NA; v_gene: TRBV6-2/TRBV6-3; CDR3nt: TGTGCCAGCAGTTACGGGCAGCTCTTCGCTTTCTTT; CDR3aa: CASSYGQLFAFF
j_gene: TRBJ2-7; abundance: NA; d_gene: TRBD1; v_gene: TRBV4-2; CDR3nt: TGTGCCAGCAGCCAAGCGGGGACAGGGTTGGCCTACGAGCAGTACTTC; CDR3aa: CASSQAGTGLAYEQYF
j_gene: TRBJ2-5; abundance: NA; d_gene: TRBD2; v_gene: TRBV27; CDR3nt: TGTGCCAGCAGTTTATACTCCCTAGCGGGAGGGCAAGAGACCCAGTACTTC; CDR3aa: CASSLYSLAGGQETQYF
j_gene: TRBJ2-5; abundance: NA; d_gene: NA; v_gene: TRBV6-2/TRBV6-3; CDR3nt: TGTGCCAGCAGCCGCCCTCCAGAGACCCAGTACTTC; CDR3aa: CASSRPPETQYF
j_gene: TRBJ1-5; abundance: NA; d_gene: NA; v_gene: TRBV4-3; CDR3nt: TGCGCCAGCAGCCAAGAGGAGCCCCAGCATTTT; CDR3aa: CASSQEEPQHF
j_gene: TRBJ1-3; abundance: NA; d_gene: NA; v_gene: TRBV5-6; CDR3nt: TGTGCCAGCAGCTTGATCGGGGCAACGGTCAACTCTGGAAACACCATATATTTT; CDR3aa: CASSLIGATVNSGNTIYF
j_gene: TRBJ2-1; abundance: once; d_gene: TRBD2; v_gene: TRBV9; CDR3nt: TGTGCCAGCAGCGTAGTGAGCGGGAGAGGACACAATGAGCAGTTCTTC; CDR3aa: CASSVVSGRGHNEQFF
j_gene: TRBJ2-1; abundance: NA; d_gene: NA; v_gene: TRBV6-5; CDR3nt: TGTGCCAGCAGCCCGCGGGGCAGCGAGCAGTTCTTC; CDR3aa: CASSPRGSEQFF
j_gene: TRBJ2-5; abundance: NA; d_gene: NA; v_gene: TRBV14; CDR3nt: TGTGCCAGCAGCCAAGATTTATCAGAGACCCAGTACTTC; CDR3aa: CASSQDLSETQYF
j_gene: TRBJ1-2; abundance: NA; d_gene: NA; v_gene: TRBV5-5; CDR3nt: TGTGCCAGCAGCCCGACGGTGGGGCATGGCTACACCTTC; CDR3aa: CASSPTVGHGYTF
j_gene: TRBJ1-5; abundance: NA; d_gene: TRBD1; v_gene: TRBV6-5; CDR3nt: TGTGCCAGCAGTAAGGGACAGGGCAATCAGCCCCAGCATTTT; CDR3aa: CASSKGQGNQPQHF
j_gene: TRBJ2-2; abundance: NA; d_gene: NA; v_gene: TRBV5-1; CDR3nt: TGCGCCAGCAGCTCCGGGTCACAGGGAGGAACCGGGGAGCTGTTTTTT; CDR3aa: CASSSGSQGGTGELFF
j_gene: TRBJ1-5; abundance: NA; d_gene: TRBD1; v_gene: TRBV28; CDR3nt: TGTGCCAGCAGTCCGGGGACAGGGGATCAGCCCCAGCATTTT; CDR3aa: CASSPGTGDQPQHF
j_gene: TRBJ2-1; abundance: NA; d_gene: TRBD2; v_gene: TRBV27; CDR3nt: TGTGCCAGCAGTTTAGGCTTAGGACTAGCGGACAATGAGCAGTTCTTC; CDR3aa: CASSLGLGLADNEQFF
j_gene: TRBJ1-4; abundance: NA; d_gene: NA; v_gene: TRBV5-6; CDR3nt: TGTGCCAGCAGCAAGGGACTTCCGAATGAAAAACTGTTTTTT; CDR3aa: CASSKGLPNEKLFF
j_gene: TRBJ1-5; abundance: NA; d_gene: NA; v_gene: TRBV12-5; CDR3nt: TGTGCTAGTGGTTTGGTACGCCGGGGGGGGAGTAATCAGCCCCAGCATTTT; CDR3aa: CASGLVRRGGSNQPQHF
j_gene: TRBJ2-7; abundance: NA; d_gene: NA; v_gene: TRBV12-3/TRBV12-4; CDR3nt: TGTGCCAGCAGTTCGGAACTTTACGAGCAGTACTTC; CDR3aa: CASSSELYEQYF
j_gene: TRBJ1-4; abundance: NA; d_gene: NA; v_gene: TRBV4-2; CDR3nt: TGTGCCAGCAGCCAAGTGAAACAGGGTGTCGGTGAAAAACTGTTTTTT; CDR3aa: CASSQVKQGVGEKLFF
j_gene: TRBJ1-2; abundance: once; d_gene: NA; v_gene: TRBV7-2; CDR3nt: TGTGCCAGCAGCTTAGGGGGGACCCTTCAGTATCCGGACCCCTTC; CDR3aa: CASSLGGTLQYPDPF
j_gene: TRBJ1-1; abundance: NA; d_gene: TRBD1; v_gene: TRBV6-5; CDR3nt: TGTGCCAGCACCCCAGGGGGGTACACTGAAGCTTTCTTT; CDR3aa: CASTPGGYTEAFF
j_gene: TRBJ2-7; abundance: NA; d_gene: NA; v_gene: TRBV6-6; CDR3nt: TGTGCCAGCAGTTATTCCAGGACAGTTTGGTACTTC; CDR3aa: CASSYSRTVWYF
j_gene: TRBJ2-2; abundance: NA; d_gene: NA; v_gene: TRBV15; CDR3nt: TGTGCCACCAGCACCCGGGGCACGAACACCGGGGAGCTGTTTTTT; CDR3aa: CATSTRGTNTGELFF
j_gene: TRBJ2-3; abundance: NA; d_gene: TRBD2; v_gene: TRBV28; CDR3nt: TGTGCCAGCAGTTTACCCCTCCCTAGCGGGAGTGGAGATACGCAGTATTTT; CDR3aa: CASSLPLPSGSGDTQYF